This TCR beta chain was captured by sequencing in a study of T-cell reconstitution after alpha-beta-depleted transplantation in children (dated by TCRdb to between 2015 and 2016). Study-level background: Using TCR repertoire profiling, the study quantitatively followed how T-cell immune reconstitution unfolded in children after TCRalphabeta/CD19-depleted allogeneic hematopoietic cell transplantation. The full study reports these points: In some patients, high TCRbeta diversity at day 60 was attributed to recipient T cells and intrathymic progenitors that had survived conditioning. The apparently early recovery of alphabetaT-cell counts about two months after transplant reportedly depended on only several hundred rapidly expanded clones that came from non-depleted graft cells. Over the following months the frequencies of hyperexpanded clones went down, and after one year T-cell counts and TCRbeta diversity were mostly credited to newly produced T cells.

Ten or more counts support this clonotype. This receptor's antigen is unknown. Base qualities are not recorded, but no much larger clone differs from it by a single base. The library was prepared using PCR. Sequenced using an Illumina HiSeq 2500. TCR libraries were prepared with molecular barcoding, using unique molecular identifiers to normalize TCRbeta repertoire quantification. TCRdb cleaned the public reads at Q25 with fastp, built clones with MiXCR and kept in-frame beta chains. Entries are consolidated by CDR3 protein sequence, retaining the most common genes and DNA. The sample table holds over 200,000 distinct CDR3 sequences, of which roughly a tenth were seen once. The ten largest clones take up roughly 30% of the sample. This specimen's treatment or condition label, per the study, means: allogeneic hematopoietic cell transplantation with graft depleted of TCRalphabeta T cells and CD19 B cells. The children who served as transplant recipients had been given grafts of TCRalphabeta/CD19-depleted allogeneic hematopoietic cells.

This receptor was identified in a child less than two years old with acute myeloid leukemia, due to receive a stem cell transplant. The sample was PBMCs, taken before TCRalphabeta/CD19-depleted stem cell transplant.

The nucleotide sequence reads as follows: TGTGCCACCAGTGATATACAGGGGGCGCCCAAAAACATTCAGTACTTC. It encodes CATSDIQGAPKNIQYF. The chain uses TRBV24-1 and TRBJ2-4; TRBD1 fits 9 bases in the junction. The germline V gene specifies KGHDR as CDR1 and SFDVKD as CDR2. V and J are trimmed by 3 bases and 2 bases, and the gene matches miss 4 bases of the junction. From the cysteine through the phenylalanine, the CDR3 covers 16 amino acids. Only the CDR3 portion is preserved as DNA: 48 bases, with reading frame beginning at the first base.